This T cell receptor beta chain was documented in a study of spatial heterogeneity in lung cancer. For the study at large: The correlation between TCR transcript counts in tumor regions and a T cell module score from matched bulk RNA-seq was strong. Study-level findings and limits: Tumor mutation counts were tracked by expanded intratumoral alpha and beta TCR counts. Tumor T cell coverage was estimated at around 7% for alpha and roughly 12% for beta chains.

Germline V gene lookup returns CDR1 SGDLS and CDR2 YYNGEE. V lost 0 bases to trimming and J lost 2 bases, with 8 bases between them. This CDR3 is built from 14 residues. The sample's time point: sample taken at primary tumor resection. No cell sorting; template was whole RNA from tumor, lung tissue or PBMC. TCRdb ran MiXCR on the 5' RACE reads and lists one entry per CDR3 protein. The data hold about 28,000 distinct CDR3 sequences, with roughly 6.9% observed a single time. For this clonotype: Its target is unknown.

The chain carries TRBV9 and TRBJ1-2; D gene ambiguous. This sequence originates from a male donor with early-stage non-small cell lung cancer. The source material was lung tumor tissue, sampled at surgery. The CDR3 loop is CASSVGPVNYGYTF. DNA of the CDR3: TGTGCCAGCAGCGTAGGTCCAGTGAACTATGGCTACACCTTC.